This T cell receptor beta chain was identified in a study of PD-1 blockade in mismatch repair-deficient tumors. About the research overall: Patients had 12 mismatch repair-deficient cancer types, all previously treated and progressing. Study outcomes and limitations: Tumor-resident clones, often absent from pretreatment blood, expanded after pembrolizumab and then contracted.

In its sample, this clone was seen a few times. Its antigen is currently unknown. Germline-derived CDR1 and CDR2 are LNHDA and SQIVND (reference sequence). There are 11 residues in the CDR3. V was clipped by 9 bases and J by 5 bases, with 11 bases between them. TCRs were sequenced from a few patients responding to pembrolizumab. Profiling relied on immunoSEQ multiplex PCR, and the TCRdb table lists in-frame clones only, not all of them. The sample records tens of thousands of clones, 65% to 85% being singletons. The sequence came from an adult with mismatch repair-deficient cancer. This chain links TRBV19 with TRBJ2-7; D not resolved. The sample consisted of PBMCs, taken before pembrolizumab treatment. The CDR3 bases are TGTGCCAGAGAGTCTAAGAACGAGCAGTACTTC. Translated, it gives CARESKNEQYF. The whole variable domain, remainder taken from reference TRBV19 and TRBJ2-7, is DGGITQSPKYLFRKEGQNVTLSCEQNLNHDAMYWYRQDPGQGLRLIYYSQIVNDFQKGDIAEGYSVSREKKESFPLTVTSAQKNPTAFYLCARESKNEQYFGPGTRLTVT.